The next 10 T cell receptor beta chains were all read from a single sample in a study of cytomegalovirus exposure and HLA in healthy donors (dated by TCRdb to the late 2010s). Libraries were made using the immunoSEQ multiplex PCR assay. A mixture of 60 forward primers for TCR Vbeta segments and 13 reverse primers for TCR Jbeta segments was used in the multiplex PCR. As stored in TCRdb, this immuneACCESS dataset retains in-frame rearrangements with V and J assigned. A fraction of the clones does not appear; measured against another copy, unresolved V genes explain less than half of the discrepancy, and the remainder lacks a known reason. The sample table shows over 75,000 clones, and roughly 80% are seen once. The ten largest clonotypes hold roughly 7% of the sample. Sequenced sample: PBMCs. These receptors were obtained from a man between 35 and 55 years old in good health and CMV-seropositive.

The chain is built from TRBV7-2 and TRBJ2-5, with 12 positions matching TRBD2. V lost 5 bases to trimming and J lost 4 bases; unmatched junction nucleotides: 5. The germline V gene has CDR1 SGHTA and CDR2 FQGNSA. The CDR3 is 15 amino acids. DNA for the CDR3: TGTGCCAGCAGCCCGACTAGCGGGAGAGGAGAGACCCAGTACTTC. Translation: CASSPTSGRGETQYF.

This clone was recorded a few times. The chain couples TRBV5-1 to TRBJ1-1; D not certain. V lost 4 bases, J lost 0 bases, and 16 bases lay in between. Per the germline V gene, CDR1 is SGHRS and CDR2 is YFSETQ. The length of the CDR3 is 16 residues. CDR3 protein: CASSPDFVWVNTEAFF. CDR3 nucleotides: TGCGCCAGCAGCCCGGACTTTGTTTGGGTGAACACTGAAGCTTTCTTT.

This clone was detected only a few times. The rearrangement joins TRBV7-8 to TRBJ1-4; D is uncertain. V dropped 2 bases and J dropped 8 bases, with 15 bases sitting between them. This CDR3 is built from 15 residues. Germline V lookup: CDR1 SGHVS, CDR2 FQNEAQ. The CDR3 nucleotides read TGTGCCAGCAGCTTAAGGCCCAGGCTCAACGAAAAACTGTTTTTT. The encoded protein is CASSLRPRLNEKLFF.

The rearrangement joins TRBV5-1 to TRBJ1-4; 7 bases fit TRBD1. Germline lookup yields CDR1 SGHRS and CDR2 YFSETQ. The ends lost 1 base at V and 4 bases at J; junction bases unmatched: 13. This CDR3 region has 18 residues. CDR3 region: CASSLPPRSGTVNEKLFF. CDR3 nucleotide sequence: TGCGCCAGCAGCTTGCCGCCGCGTTCCGGGACAGTTAATGAAAAACTGTTTTTT.

This chain uses TRBV9 with TRBJ2-5; 11 bases match TRBD2. The J call may be in error: the DNA end matches TRBJ2-7 better. The length of the CDR3 is 14 residues. Germline values: CDR1 SGDLS, CDR2 YYNGEE. CDR3 nucleotides: TGTGCCAGCAGCGGCGGGACTAGCGGCTACGAGCAGTACTTC. It translates to CASSGGTSGYEQYF.

The rearrangement uses TRBV7-2 and TRBJ1-4; 8 bases agree with TRBD1. The CDR3 runs to 16 residues. Germline CDR1 is SGHTA and CDR2 is FQGNSA. V dropped 5 bases and J dropped 7; count of bases not matched to a gene: 12. The CDR3 DNA is TGTGCCAGCAGCGCCGCGGCAGGGGGCCGGAGTGAAAAACTGTTTTTT. Its protein is CASSAAAGGRSEKLFF.

This chain joins TRBV5-1 and TRBJ2-5, with 9 bases matching TRBD1. The J call is doubtful: the DNA matches TRBJ2-7 better. Looked up from germline, CDR1 is SGHRS and CDR2 is YFSETQ. This CDR3 has 13 residues. The CDR3 here is CASSVDRGDEQYF. CDR3 sequence (DNA): TGCGCCAGCAGCGTGGACAGGGGCGACGAGCAGTACTTC.

This clone was recorded at least ten times. The chain couples TRBV5-4 to TRBJ2-7; 7 bases line up with TRBD1. The CDR3 sequence is 14 residues long. Germline-derived CDR1 and CDR2 are SGHNT and YYREEE (reference sequence). The V segment lost 0 bases and the J segment 2 bases; nucleotides outside the gene matches: 2. CDR3 loop: CASSLEQGAYEQYF. The CDR3 DNA is TGTGCCAGCAGCTTGGAGCAGGGGGCCTACGAGCAGTACTTC.

Comments on this clone: Additional DNA sequences in this sample encode the identical CDR3. The chain combines TRBV5-6 with TRBJ2-7; TRBD2 might be the D (7 bases). The germline CDR1 and CDR2 sequences are SGHDT and YYEEEE. The CDR3 runs 18 residues. V shed 0 bases and J shed 1 base, with 20 bases lying between them. DNA of the CDR3: TGTGCCAGCAGCTTGGATGTGGGGGGGCATGGAAGTTCCTACGAGCAGTACTTC. The encoded protein is CASSLDVGGHGSSYEQYF. The full variable domain, in which reference TRBV5-6 and TRBJ2-7 provide the parts outside the CDR3, is DAGVTQSPTHLIKTRGQQVTLRCSPKSGHDTVSWYQQALGQGPQFIFQYYEEEERQRGNFPDRFSGHQFPNYSSELNVNALLLGDSALYLCASSLDVGGHGSSYEQYFGPGTRLTVT.

This rearrangement joins TRBV13 to TRBJ2-7, with 8 bases aligning to TRBD2. This CDR3 contains 15 residues. The V segment lost 7 bases and the J segment 1 base; nucleotides outside the gene matches: 9. Looked up from germline, CDR1 is PRHDT and CDR2 is FYEKMQ (reference sequence). The CDR3 protein is CASTSPGLGSYEQYF. The CDR3 nucleotides are TGTGCCAGCACCTCACCGGGACTAGGGTCCTACGAGCAGTACTTC.